What follows are 6 T cell receptor beta chains derived from one specimen sequenced in a study of T cell changes during pregnancy in multiple sclerosis. Only in-frame clones appear in the TCRdb table, and some are missing; sequencing was by immunoSEQ multiplex PCR. Of under 75,000 clones in the sample, 92% were seen once. The starting material was peripheral blood, obtained in the third trimester of pregnancy. These receptors were obtained from a female donor in good health, enrolled as a control in a pregnancy study.

This clone was recorded only once. V gene TRBV12-2 combines with J gene TRBJ2-2; the D call TRBD1 from the table was never checked on the DNA. TRBV12-2 is a recognized pseudogene. The CDR3 contains 17 residues. CDR3 in amino acids: CASRSIHFRADTGELFF. The CDR3 bases are TGTGCAAGTCGCTCAATACATTTCAGGGCCGACACCGGGGAGCTGTTTTTT.

The chain employs TRBV7-2 and TRBJ1-2; D gene uncertain. The germline V gene encodes CDR1 SGHTA and CDR2 FQGNSA. Trimming stripped 3 bases from V and 6 bases from J, with 5 bases between. CDR3 length equals 11 residues. In DNA, the CDR3 is TGTGCCAGCAGCTTTCAAAATGGCTACACCTTC. It codes for CASSFQNGYTF.

This chain connects TRBV25-1 to TRBJ2-3, with D tentatively TRBD2 (6 bases). CDR1 is MGHDK, CDR2 SYGVNS, per germline. The CDR3 is 12 amino acids. Trimming stripped 9 bases from V and 2 bases from J, with 9 bases between. The CDR3 is CASRGTTDTQYF. The CDR3 DNA follows: TGTGCCAGTCGGGGGACCACAGATACGCAGTATTTT.

The chain is built from TRBV11-1 and TRBJ2-3; D might be TRBD1 (6 bases). The V gene's germline CDR1 is SGHAT and CDR2 FQDESV (reference sequence). V was trimmed by 3 bases and J by 3 bases, leaving 13 bases between them. The CDR3 consists of 15 residues. The DNA for the CDR3 is TGTGCCAGCAGCTTCTCCCAGGGGAAAACAGATACGCAGTATTTT. Its protein is CASSFSQGKTDTQYF.

The chain has TRBV5-4 and TRBJ1-2, with TRBD1 matching 12 bases. The CDR3 is 14 amino acids. Trimming removed 4 bases from V and 4 bases from J; junction bases left unmatched: 2. CDR1 and CDR2 (germline): SGHNT, YYREEE (reference sequence). Written as DNA, the CDR3 is TGTGCCAGCAGCGGGGGACAGGGGGCCTATGGCTACACCTTC. The encoded protein is CASSGGQGAYGYTF.

The chain links TRBV14 to TRBJ1-2, with D tentatively TRBD1 (6 bases). CDR3 length equals 15 residues. The germline V gene has CDR1 SGHDN and CDR2 FVKESK. V was shortened by 3 bases and J by 8 bases, with 19 bases between the two germline ends. The CDR3 bases are TGTGCCAGCAGCCATCCAGGAACAGGGTATGGCGGCTACACCTTC. Its translation is CASSHPGTGYGGYTF.